The rows below give T cell receptor beta chains drawn from one sample of a study of early T cells in non-severe SARS-CoV-2 infection. One entry per CDR3 protein results from TCRdb running MiXCR on the 5' RACE reads. The table has tens of thousands of distinct CDR3 sequences, roughly 13% seen once; the top ten hold about 4%. Material: whole blood. The receptor set was obtained from an adult who was a healthcare worker with PCR-confirmed SARS-CoV-2 infection or an uninfected control (not recorded which). Each CDR3 is given with its conserved first and last residue. D genes are given only for firm matches. Only part of the rows carry a size: once, few, many, or a class if the clone is expanded.

j_call d_call clone_size v_call cdr3_nt cdr3_aa
TRBJ2-5 - many TRBV7-6 TGTGCCAGCAGCTTTCGACCGTCTAGCGTCGGAGGGGAGACCCAGTACTTC CASSFRPSSVGGETQYF
TRBJ2-7 TRBD1 many TRBV13 TGTGCCAGCAGCTTACGGGACAGGCCATACGAGCAGTACTTC CASSLRDRPYEQYF
TRBJ1-2 - few TRBV5-4 TGTGCCAGCAACTCAGGGCTCCCTAACTATGGCTACACCTTC CASNSGLPNYGYTF
TRBJ1-4 - many TRBV4-2 TGTGCCAGCAGCCAAGGCGGGGAAAATAATGAAAAACTGTTTTTT CASSQGGENNEKLFF
TRBJ2-3 - many TRBV10-3 TGTGCCATCAGTGAGGGGAGAGGGGCAGATACGCAGTATTTT CAISEGRGADTQYF
TRBJ1-4 - many TRBV27 TGTGCCAGCAGTTCCCCCTCGGGGGGCCTTGTTGAAAAACTGTTTTTT CASSSPSGGLVEKLFF
TRBJ2-2 TRBD1 few TRBV24-1 TGTGCCACCAGGGACAGGGGGCCAGGCGGGGAGCTGTTTTTT CATRDRGPGGELFF
TRBJ2-3 TRBD2 - TRBV12-3/TRBV12-4 TGTGCCAGCAGTATCGGGACTAGGGGGACGCAGTATTTT CASSIGTRGTQYF
TRBJ2-2 TRBD2 - TRBV23-1 TGCGCCAGCAGTCAATCGGGCAGGGAGGGGACCGGGGAGCTGTTTTTT CASSQSGREGTGELFF
TRBJ2-5 - - TRBV29-1 TGCAGCGTCGGGCCCGAGACCCAGTACTTC CSVGPETQYF
TRBJ2-5 - few TRBV3-1 TGTGCCAGCAGCCAAGAGTTGGCAGGGTGGTACTTC CASSQELAGWYF
TRBJ2-6 TRBD1 many TRBV7-6 TGTGCCAGCAGTCCCAGGACGGGACAGGTTTTCTCTGGGGCCAACGTCCTGACTTTC CASSPRTGQVFSGANVLTF
TRBJ2-5 - few TRBV2 TGTGCCAGCAGTGACTCCAGGGTGGGCGAGACCCAGTACTTC CASSDSRVGETQYF
TRBJ1-2 TRBD1 - TRBV2 TGTGCCAGCAGTGACCGCGCACAGGGGTATGGCTACACCTTC CASSDRAQGYGYTF
TRBJ2-7 - - TRBV10-3 TGTGCCACCCGTAAAGGGTACGAGCAGTACTTC CATRKGYEQYF
TRBJ1-5 - few TRBV15 TGTGCCACCAGCAAAGGGAACAGCAATCAGCCCCAGCATTTT CATSKGNSNQPQHF
TRBJ2-1 - few TRBV11-3 TGTGCCAGCAGCTTGGGGGGGCGGAGCAATGAGCAGTTCTTC CASSLGGRSNEQFF
TRBJ2-7 - - TRBV5-1 TGCGCCAGCAGCACCGGGAGCTCCTACGAGCAGTACTTC CASSTGSSYEQYF
TRBJ1-1 - - TRBV4-3 TGCGCCAGCAGCCAAGATTTGATGAACACTGAAGCTTTCTTT CASSQDLMNTEAFF
TRBJ2-3 - few TRBV20-1 TGCAGCGTCGGAGATACGCAGTATTTT CSVGDTQYF
TRBJ1-1 TRBD1 few TRBV5-4 TGTGCCAGCAGCGCAAACAGGGGGCGCGGGAACACTGAAGCTTTCTTT CASSANRGRGNTEAFF
TRBJ1-2 - - TRBV20-1 TGCAGTGCTAGGGGCCAGGGGTATGGCTACACCTTC CSARGQGYGYTF
TRBJ2-1 - - TRBV20-1 TGCAGTGCTAGAAAGGGGAAGGGGATCATCAATGAGCAGTTCTTC CSARKGKGIINEQFF
TRBJ2-5 TRBD2 many TRBV20-1 TGCAGTGCCCTGAGCGGGGGGGCCCGGGAGACCCAGTACTTC CSALSGGARETQYF